Ten or more counts support the clone carrying this TCR beta chain. Antigen specificity is unknown. The data derive from a study of T cell repertoires in cytomegalovirus infection. TCRdb reanalysed the reads using MiXCR and keeps one entry per CDR3 protein. The sample lists around 770,000 distinct CDR3 sequences, approximately 32% occurring once. Germline assignment: CDR1 SGHTA and CDR2 FQGNSA. J was trimmed by 7 bases and V by 5 bases; bases with no gene match: 9. This CDR3 region has 14 residues. The V and J genes are TRBV7-2 and TRBJ1-1; 8 bases fit TRBD1. The receptor was isolated from a human donor in good health (CMV status not recorded). Some clones in this sample may be carry-over from other donors' samples. Material: cultured CD8+ T cells from PBMCs, obtained from culture after CMV antigen stimulation. CDR3 bases: TGTGCCAGCAGCGTTACTGGACAGGGCGGTGAAGCTTTCTTT. It specifies CASSVTGQGGEAFF.